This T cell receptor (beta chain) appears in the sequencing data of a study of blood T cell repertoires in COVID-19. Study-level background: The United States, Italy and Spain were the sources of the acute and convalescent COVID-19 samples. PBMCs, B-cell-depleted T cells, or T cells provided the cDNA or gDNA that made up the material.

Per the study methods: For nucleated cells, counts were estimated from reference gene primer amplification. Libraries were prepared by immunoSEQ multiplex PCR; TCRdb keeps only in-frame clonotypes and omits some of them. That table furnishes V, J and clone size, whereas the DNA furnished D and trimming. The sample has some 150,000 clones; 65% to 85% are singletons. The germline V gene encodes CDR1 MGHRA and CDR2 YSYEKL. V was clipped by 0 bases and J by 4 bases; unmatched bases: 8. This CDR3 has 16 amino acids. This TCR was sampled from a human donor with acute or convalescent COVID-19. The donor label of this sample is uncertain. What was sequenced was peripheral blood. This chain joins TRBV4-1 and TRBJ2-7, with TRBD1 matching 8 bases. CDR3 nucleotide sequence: TGCGCCAGCAGCCAAGATCAGGGGGCTATCCTGTACGAGCAGTACTTC. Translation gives CASSQDQGAILYEQYF.